This T cell receptor beta chain was documented in a study of cytomegalovirus exposure and HLA in healthy donors. Using immunoSEQ multiplex PCR, the repertoire was profiled, and TCRdb retains in-frame clones only, with some absent. The sample has roughly 150,000 clones, about 88% seen once; the top ten hold 2.5% to 4%. Germline-derived CDR1 and CDR2 are LNHNV and YYDKDF (reference sequence). The ends lost 1 base at V and 0 bases at J; junction bases unmatched: 2. CDR3 size: 15 residues. The chain recombines TRBV15 with TRBJ1-1; TRBD1 matches 7 bases. The receptor's source is a woman younger than 35 in good health and CMV-seropositive. Specimen: PBMCs. Written as DNA, the CDR3 is TGTGCCACCAGCAGAGGGGACAGAATGAACACTGAAGCTTTCTTT. It specifies CATSRGDRMNTEAFF.